This T cell receptor (beta chain) appears in the sequencing data of a study of blood T cell repertoires in COVID-19. The overall study: Sources were T cells, B-cell-depleted T cells, or PBMCs; the material itself was cDNA or gDNA.

Germline V gene data show CDR1 as KGHSH and CDR2 as LQKENI. V was clipped by 6 bases and J by 1 base, with 12 bases between them. This CDR3 region has 15 residues. Using immunoSEQ multiplex PCR, the repertoire was profiled, and TCRdb retains in-frame clones only, with some absent. This table has some 140,000 clones, around 80% appearing once. Sequencing used peripheral blood. The TCR originated in a man aged 55 to 70 with acute or convalescent COVID-19. V and J are TRBV18 and TRBJ1-4; D ambiguous. The CDR3 nucleotides read TGTGCCAGCTCGCTTCAACCGGGAACTAATGAAAAACTGTTTTTT. It is translated as CASSLQPGTNEKLFF.